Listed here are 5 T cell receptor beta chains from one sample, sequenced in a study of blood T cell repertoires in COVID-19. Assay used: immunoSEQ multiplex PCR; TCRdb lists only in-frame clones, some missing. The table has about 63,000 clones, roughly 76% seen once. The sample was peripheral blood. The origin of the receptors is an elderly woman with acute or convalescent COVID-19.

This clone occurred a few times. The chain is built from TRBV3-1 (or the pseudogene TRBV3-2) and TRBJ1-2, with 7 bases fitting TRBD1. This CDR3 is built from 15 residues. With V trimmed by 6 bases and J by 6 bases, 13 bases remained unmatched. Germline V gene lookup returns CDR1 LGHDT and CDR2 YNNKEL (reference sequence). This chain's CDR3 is CASRLQGSSSDGYTF. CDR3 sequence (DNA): TGTGCCAGCAGACTACAGGGGTCCAGTAGTGATGGCTACACCTTC.

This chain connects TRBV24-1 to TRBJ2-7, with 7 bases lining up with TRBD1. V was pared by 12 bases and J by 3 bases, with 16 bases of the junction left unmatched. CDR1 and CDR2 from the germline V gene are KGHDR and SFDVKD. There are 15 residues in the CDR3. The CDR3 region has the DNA TGTGCCCCAAGCCCGAGGGGGCAGGGCCTCTACGAGCAGTACTTC. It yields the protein CAPSPRGQGLYEQYF.

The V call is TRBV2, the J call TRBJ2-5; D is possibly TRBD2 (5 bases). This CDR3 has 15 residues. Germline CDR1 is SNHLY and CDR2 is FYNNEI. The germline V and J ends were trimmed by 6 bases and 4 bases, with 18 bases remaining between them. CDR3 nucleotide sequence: TGTGCCAGCAGGGCCTCGGTGAGGGTATTAGAGACCCAGTACTTC. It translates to CASRASVRVLETQYF.

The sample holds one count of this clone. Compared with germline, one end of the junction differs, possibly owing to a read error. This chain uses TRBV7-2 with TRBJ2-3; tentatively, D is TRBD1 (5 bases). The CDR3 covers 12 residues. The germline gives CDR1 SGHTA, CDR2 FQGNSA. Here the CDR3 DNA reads TGTGCCAGTCGCAGCGCCACAGGTACGCAGTATTTT. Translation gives CASRSATGTQYF.

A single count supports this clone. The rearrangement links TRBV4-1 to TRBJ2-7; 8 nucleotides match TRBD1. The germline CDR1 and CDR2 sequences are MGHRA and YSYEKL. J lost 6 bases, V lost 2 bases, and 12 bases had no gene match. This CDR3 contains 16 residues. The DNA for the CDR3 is TGCGCCAGCAGCCAACACCCCCAGGGGGCGCGGCGCGAGCAGTACTTC. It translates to CASSQHPQGARREQYF.